This is a list of T cell receptor beta chains from one sample in a study of cytomegalovirus exposure and HLA in healthy donors. Data came from immunoSEQ multiplex PCR; TCRdb stores just in-frame clones and leaves some out. The sample lists under 300,000 clones; 72% were seen once. Material: PBMCs. These receptor sequences come from a female donor in good health and CMV-seronegative. Each CDR3 is given with its conserved first and last residue. A D gene is named only where the DNA matches it firmly. Size tells how often a clone was seen (once, few, many) or the class of an expanded clone, and some rows leave it out.

abundance	d_gene	v_gene	j_gene	CDR3aa	CDR3nt
-	-	TRBV7-2	TRBJ2-5	CASSLVPGRGETQYF	TGTGCCAGCAGCTTAGTGCCCGGGAGAGGAGAGACCCAGTACTTC
-	-	TRBV5-5	TRBJ2-7	CASSLGGSGEQYF	TGTGCCAGCAGCTTGGGTGGGAGTGGCGAGCAGTACTTC
few	TRBD2	TRBV6-1	TRBJ2-1	CASSGGTSGGDEQFF	TGTGCCAGCAGTGGAGGGACTAGCGGGGGCGATGAGCAGTTCTTC
-	TRBD1	TRBV7-2	TRBJ2-1	CASSGQAYNEQFF	TGTGCCAGCAGCGGACAGGCATACAATGAGCAGTTCTTC
-	TRBD2	TRBV4-1	TRBJ2-5	CASSQVAGPTSVETQYF	TGCGCCAGCAGCCAAGTTGCTGGACCGACTAGCGTAGAGACCCAGTACTTC
-	TRBD1	TRBV7-9	TRBJ1-1	CSSSDLTGGTEAFF	TGTTCCAGCAGCGACCTGACAGGGGGGACTGAAGCTTTCTTT
-	-	TRBV6-5	TRBJ1-1	CASSKPGGWTEAFF	TGTGCCAGCAGCAAACCGGGGGGTTGGACTGAAGCTTTCTTT
-	TRBD2	TRBV28	TRBJ2-3	CASSLLAGAGTDTQYF	TGTGCCAGCAGTTTGCTAGCGGGAGCTGGCACAGATACGCAGTATTTT
few	-	TRBV6-5	TRBJ1-1	CASSYSMTGYRAFF	TGTGCCAGCAGTTACTCGATGACAGGTTATAGAGCTTTCTTT
-	-	TRBV5-1	TRBJ2-1	CASSSLDYNEQFF	TGCGCCAGCAGCTCTCTAGACTACAATGAGCAGTTCTTC
-	-	TRBV5-1	TRBJ2-7	CASSSQGFYEQYF	TGCGCCAGCAGCTCACAGGGATTCTACGAGCAGTACTTC
-	TRBD2	TRBV2	TRBJ2-7	CASSEAPSGRYEQYF	TGTGCCAGCAGTGAAGCCCCTAGCGGGAGATACGAGCAGTACTTC
-	TRBD1	TRBV29-1	TRBJ1-1	CSTLQGAEAFF	TGCAGCACCTTACAGGGGGCTGAAGCTTTCTTT
-	-	TRBV20-1	TRBJ2-1	CSAQGNEQFF	TGCAGTGCCCAGGGCAATGAGCAGTTCTTC
-	TRBD2	TRBV6-5	TRBJ2-5	CASSYRWGGEGETQYF	TGTGCCAGCAGTTACCGATGGGGGGGGGAAGGAGAGACCCAGTACTTC
few	-	TRBV9	TRBJ1-5	CASSVGEGNQPQHF	TGTGCCAGCAGCGTAGGGGAGGGCAATCAGCCCCAGCATTTT
-	-	TRBV19	TRBJ1-5	CASSASPPGNQPQHF	TGTGCCAGTAGTGCAAGCCCTCCAGGGAATCAGCCCCAGCATTTT
-	-	TRBV4-1	TRBJ2-1	CASSQPRVAAYNEQFF	TGCGCCAGTTCCCAACCCAGAGTAGCGGCCTACAATGAGCAGTTCTTC
-	-	TRBV7-2	TRBJ2-7	CASSLAGPNEQYF	TGTGCCAGCAGCTTAGCGGGGCCTAACGAGCAGTACTTC
-	-	TRBV5-6	TRBJ1-5	CASSFRPYSNQPQHF	TGTGCCAGCAGCTTCCGCCCCTATAGCAATCAGCCCCAGCATTTT
-	-	TRBV27	TRBJ2-1	CASSLLGLEYNEQFF	TGTGCCAGCAGTTTATTGGGACTGGAATACAATGAGCAGTTCTTC
few	TRBD1	TRBV5-1	TRBJ2-1	CASSWTGTGGNEQFF	TGCGCCAGCAGCTGGACCGGGACAGGGGGCAATGAGCAGTTCTTC
-	-	TRBV25-1	TRBJ2-7	CASSDPPTGSYEQYF	TGTGCCAGCAGTGATCCCCCGACAGGCTCCTACGAGCAGTACTTC
-	TRBD2	TRBV14	TRBJ2-1	CASSPTSGFGDEQFF	TGTGCCAGCAGCCCGACTAGCGGGTTTGGGGATGAGCAGTTCTTC
-	TRBD1	TRBV7-9	TRBJ1-2	CASSLLVGTVFNYGYTF	TGTGCCAGCAGCTTATTAGTAGGGACAGTTTTTAACTATGGCTACACCTTC
-	-	TRBV21-1	TRBJ2-1	CASSKALFPSTREFF	TGTGCCAGCAGCAAAGCGCTTTTCCCCTCGACTAGAGAGTTCTTC
-	-	TRBV7-6	TRBJ1-1	CASSPQQGTEAFF	TGTGCCAGCAGCCCACAACAGGGAACTGAAGCTTTCTTT
-	-	TRBV10-1	TRBJ2-7	CASSEASTLSF	TGCGCCAGCAGTGAGGCCAGTACCCTCAGCTTC
-	-	TRBV6-5	TRBJ2-7	CASTPVPRVTDEQYF	TGTGCCAGCACCCCCGTCCCCCGAGTAACGGACGAGCAGTACTTC
-	-	TRBV2	TRBJ1-3	CASSTDRTPGNTIYF	TGTGCCAGCAGTACCGACAGGACCCCTGGAAACACCATATATTTT
-	-	TRBV7-9	TRBJ2-7	CASSYPQGSGEQYF	TGTGCCAGCAGCTATCCCCAGGGCTCGGGCGAGCAGTACTTC
-	TRBD2	TRBV9	TRBJ2-2	CASSPRRKRDTNTGELFF	TGTGCCAGCAGCCCTCGGCGAAAGCGGGATACGAACACCGGGGAGCTGTTTTTT
-	TRBD2	TRBV5-6	TRBJ2-7	CASSLIGTSGFYEQYF	TGTGCCAGCAGCTTGATTGGTACTAGCGGGTTCTACGAGCAGTACTTC
-	TRBD2	TRBV7-3	TRBJ2-3	CASSPRGGGTDTQYF	TGTGCCAGCAGCCCCAGGGGCGGGGGGACAGATACGCAGTATTTT
-	-	TRBV27	TRBJ2-7	CASSFREGLSYEQYF	TGTGCCAGCAGTTTTCGCGAGGGACTGTCCTACGAGCAGTACTTC
-	TRBD1	TRBV6-5	TRBJ1-1	CASRTGTGNTEAFF	TGTGCCAGCAGGACCGGGACAGGGAACACTGAAGCTTTCTTT
few	-	TRBV11-2	TRBJ1-2	CASSLEAGYTF	TGTGCCAGCAGCTTAGAGGCCGGCTACACCTTC
few	-	TRBV18	TRBJ1-4	CASSPLAPQSNEKLFF	TGTGCCAGCTCACCGCTCGCGCCACAGTCGAATGAAAAACTGTTTTTT
once	-	TRBV27	TRBJ1-5	CASSLSVGGASNQPQHF	TGTGCCAGCAGTTTATCGGTAGGGGGGGCGAGCAATCAGCCCCAGCATTTT
once	TRBD1	TRBV4-1	TRBJ1-6	CASSQPTRDRYSPLHF	TGCGCCAGCAGCCAGCCAACCCGGGACAGATATTCACCCCTCCACTTT
-	TRBD2	TRBV7-8	TRBJ2-2	CASSFLGTSGMGELFF	TGTGCCAGCAGCTTCCTGGGGACTAGCGGGATGGGGGAGCTGTTTTTT